This T cell receptor beta chain was obtained from a study of cytomegalovirus exposure and HLA in healthy donors. Study outcomes and limitations: Many donors carried some public TCRs, although rarity characterized most TCR sequences. Clonal expansion, a later analysis showed, was greater in HLA-associated TCR beta chains than in equally common others.

V was clipped by 0 bases and J by 3 bases, with 6 bases between them. This CDR3 spans 13 amino acids. Germline V lookup: CDR1 SEHNR, CDR2 FQNEAQ (reference sequence). As for this clone: The antigen remains unidentified.

PCR primers comprised 60 Vbeta and 13 Jbeta primers. The protocol was immunoSEQ multiplex PCR, while the TCRdb copy is restricted to in-frame clones and leaves out a portion. The sample comprises 60,000 to 85,000 clones, 78% of which are singletons, and 1.5% to 2% rests with the top ten. The chain has TRBV7-9 and TRBJ2-7, with D possibly matching TRBD1 (6 bases). The origin of this receptor is a middle-aged man in good health and CMV-seronegative. The source material was PBMCs. In DNA, the CDR3 is TGTGCCAGCAGCTTAGCCAGGGGCTACGAGCAGTACTTC. As protein: CASSLARGYEQYF.